This T cell receptor beta chain came from a study of STAT3 mutations in large granular lymphocyte leukemia. Points from the study as a whole: In T-cell large granular lymphocyte leukemia, about half of patients showed multiple immunodominant subclonotypes.

As for this clone: The antigen is undetermined.

The V and J ends lost 1 base and 5 bases, in that order; junction bases with no gene match: 15. This CDR3 has 18 amino acids. Germline CDR1 SEHNR, CDR2 FQNEAQ (reference sequence). Generated by immunoSEQ multiplex PCR, the TCRdb table keeps only in-frame clones and is missing some. The data show fewer than 7,000 clones, approximately 30% seen once. The sample comprised peripheral blood mononuclear cells. The sequence derives from a woman in her 40s with T-cell large granular lymphocyte leukemia. Some clones in this sample may be carry-over from other donors' samples. This sequence joins TRBV7-9 and TRBJ2-3, with 7 bases fitting TRBD2. CDR3 in DNA: TGTGCCAGCAGCTTAGTCGTGGCGGGAGTGGGTTCGGGAGATACGCAGTATTTT. Translation: CASSLVVAGVGSGDTQYF.